These T cell receptor beta chains were read from a single sample in a study of blood T cell repertoires in COVID-19. Profiling relied on immunoSEQ multiplex PCR, and the TCRdb table lists in-frame clones only, not all of them. This table holds 75,000 to 80,000 clones, 88% found once. The sample consisted of peripheral blood. The receptors come from a human donor in a cohort sampled during active COVID-19. Each CDR3 is given with its conserved first and last residue. Each record gives: J gene, V gene, D gene, clone size, CDR3 length, CDR3 protein, CDR3 DNA. D genes are given only for firm matches. Size tells how often a clone was seen (once, few, many) or the class of an expanded clone, and some rows leave it out.

>TRBJ2-3|TRBV7-9|TRBD2|.|16
CASRNGLAGETDTQYF
TGTGCCAGCAGAAACGGACTAGCGGGGGAAACAGATACGCAGTATTTT
>TRBJ2-1|TRBV28|TRBD2|.|14
CASSIAGGGDEQFF
TGTGCCAGCAGTATAGCGGGAGGGGGCGATGAGCAGTTCTTC
>TRBJ2-7|TRBV25-1|.|.|11
CASSNSYEQYF
TGTGCCAGCAGTAACAGCTACGAGCAGTACTTC
>TRBJ2-7|TRBV30|TRBD1|.|16
CAWSVWGQGDDYEQYF
TGTGCCTGGAGTGTGTGGGGACAGGGGGACGATTACGAGCAGTACTTC
>TRBJ1-2|TRBV30|.|.|15
CAWSTSPGVNYGYTF
TGTGCCTGGAGTACAAGCCCAGGCGTTAACTATGGCTACACCTTC
>TRBJ2-5|TRBV5-1|TRBD2|.|17
CASSTGGTSGGLETQYF
TGCGCCAGCAGCACCGGGGGTACTAGCGGGGGATTAGAGACCCAGTACTTC
>TRBJ2-7|TRBV19|.|.|14
CASSMAPGTYEQYF
TGTGCCAGTAGTATGGCGCCAGGAACCTACGAGCAGTACTTC
>TRBJ1-2|TRBV12-5|.|.|15
CASGLVAGPNYGYTF
TGTGCTAGTGGTTTGGTTGCAGGTCCTAACTATGGCTACACCTTC
>TRBJ1-5|TRBV12-2|.|.|15
CASRFSEPSNQPQHF
TGTGCAAGTCGCTTTTCGGAGCCCAGCAATCAGCCCCAGCATTTT
>TRBJ2-3|TRBV15|.|.|15
CATSSEQGGTDTQYF
TGTGCCACCAGCAGCGAACAGGGAGGCACAGATACGCAGTATTTT
>TRBJ2-5|TRBV5-1|TRBD2|.|15
CASNQGSGGGETQYF
TGCGCCAGCAATCAGGGTAGCGGGGGGGGCGAGACCCAGTACTTC
>TRBJ2-3|TRBV7-2|.|.|14
CASSSLASTDTQYF
TGTGCCAGCAGCTCCCTAGCGAGCACAGATACGCAGTATTTT
>TRBJ2-6|TRBV27|.|.|17
CASSSPGIRGGANVLTF
TGTGCCAGCAGTTCCCCAGGGATTAGAGGTGGGGCCAACGTCCTGACTTTC
>TRBJ1-1|TRBV6-5|.|.|16
CASSYSFGVGGTEAFF
TGTGCCAGCAGTTACTCGTTCGGGGTCGGGGGCACTGAAGCTTTCTTT
>TRBJ2-5|TRBV7-9|.|.|12
CASSLESRTQYF
TGTGCCAGCAGCTTAGAGTCTAGGACCCAGTACTTC
>TRBJ1-3|TRBV10-1|.|.|15
CASSSDRNPGNTIYF
TGCGCCAGCAGCTCCGACAGGAACCCTGGAAACACCATATATTTT
>TRBJ2-3|TRBV6-5|.|.|14
CASSYSRDTDTQYF
TGTGCCAGCAGTTACTCTCGGGACACAGATACGCAGTATTTT
>TRBJ2-5|TRBV15|.|.|17
CATSRDRGELYQETQYF
TGTGCCACCAGCAGAGATCGCGGAGAACTGTACCAAGAGACCCAGTACTTC
>TRBJ2-3|TRBV7-3|TRBD2|.|16
CASRKRLAALTDTQYF
TGTGCCAGCAGGAAACGACTAGCGGCCCTCACAGATACGCAGTATTTT
>TRBJ2-1|TRBV3-1/TRBV3-2|TRBD2|.|15
CASSPISVRGGEQFF
TGTGCCAGCAGCCCGATTTCGGTGCGGGGGGGCGAGCAGTTCTTC
>TRBJ1-4|TRBV18|.|.|15
CASSPGRGEEEKLFF
TGTGCCAGCTCACCAGGGAGAGGGGAGGAGGAAAAACTGTTTTTT
>TRBJ1-2|TRBV19|.|.|14
CASIGKGYGYGYTF
TGTGCCAGTATTGGCAAGGGGTACGGCTATGGCTACACCTTC
>TRBJ1-5|TRBV28|.|.|15
CASTTLRAGNQPQHF
TGTGCCAGCACAACTCTCAGGGCCGGCAATCAGCCCCAGCATTTT
>TRBJ1-1|TRBV3-1/TRBV3-2|.|.|12
CASSQRQVEAFF
TGTGCCAGCAGCCAAAGACAGGTGGAAGCTTTCTTT
>TRBJ1-2|TRBV28|.|.|14
CASRTSGHLYGYTF
TGTGCCAGCAGGACTTCGGGACACCTCTATGGCTACACCTTC
>TRBJ2-7|TRBV3-1/TRBV3-2|TRBD2|.|14
CASGKAGGPYEQYF
TGTGCCAGCGGAAAAGCGGGGGGCCCCTACGAGCAGTACTTC
>TRBJ2-7|TRBV7-9|TRBD2|once|15
CASSGAGGPRGEQYF
TGTGCCAGCAGTGGGGCGGGGGGCCCAAGGGGCGAGCAGTACTTC
>TRBJ1-6|TRBV9|.|.|15
CASSVEGAGYSPLHF
TGTGCCAGCAGCGTAGAAGGGGCAGGTTATTCACCCCTCCACTTT
>TRBJ2-7|TRBV4-2|TRBD2|.|14
CASSQTGGFYEQYF
TGTGCCAGCAGCCAAACGGGAGGATTCTACGAGCAGTACTTC
>TRBJ2-2|TRBV7-3|TRBD2|few|17
CASSSGLAGRSTGELFF
TGTGCCAGCAGTTCTGGACTAGCGGGGCGATCCACCGGGGAGCTGTTTTTT
>TRBJ1-5|TRBV21-1|.|.|12
CARRTGRQPQHF
TGTGCCAGAAGGACAGGACGGCAGCCCCAGCATTTT
>TRBJ1-2|TRBV3-1/TRBV3-2|TRBD1|.|18
CASSTGAQGARYGYGYTF
TGTGCCAGCAGCACGGGGGCACAGGGGGCGCGTTACGGGTATGGCTACACCTTC
>TRBJ2-7|TRBV29-1|TRBD1|.|13
CSVAGTGDYEQYF
TGCAGCGTAGCCGGGACAGGGGACTACGAGCAGTACTTC
>TRBJ2-3|TRBV6-5|TRBD1|.|14
CASSTDRDTDTQYF
TGTGCCAGCAGTACGGACAGGGACACAGATACGCAGTATTTT
>TRBJ2-5|TRBV25-1|.|medium-sized|15
CASSEFWSGQETQYF
TGTGCCAGCAGTGAATTTTGGTCAGGGCAAGAGACCCAGTACTTC
>TRBJ1-2|TRBV11-2|.|.|14
CASSLAAGVNGYTF
TGTGCCAGCAGCTTAGCAGCAGGGGTAAATGGCTACACCTTC
>TRBJ2-1|TRBV27|.|.|16
CASSFSRGAQGNEQFF
TGTGCCAGCAGTTTCTCCCGGGGGGCCCAGGGGAATGAGCAGTTCTTC
>TRBJ2-5|TRBV3-1/TRBV3-2|TRBD2|.|15
CASTRLAGAGETQYF
TGTGCCAGCACCCGCCTAGCGGGAGCCGGCGAGACCCAGTACTTC
>TRBJ1-4|TRBV7-2|.|.|16
CASSLDLYSSNEKLFF
TGTGCCAGCAGCTTAGATCTGTACAGCAGCAATGAAAAACTGTTTTTT
>TRBJ1-1|TRBV28|.|.|15
CASSLSHGGRTEAFF
TGTGCCAGCAGCCTGTCTCACGGGGGTCGAACTGAAGCTTTCTTT
>TRBJ2-5|TRBV7-9|TRBD1|once|14
CASSPGQGQETQYF
TGTGCCAGCAGCCCGGGACAGGGCCAAGAGACCCAGTACTTC
>TRBJ2-2|TRBV7-2|TRBD2|.|15
CASSPIAGGTGELFF
TGTGCCAGCAGCCCCATAGCGGGAGGGACCGGGGAGCTGTTTTTT
>TRBJ2-7|TRBV19|.|.|13
CASSIAGANEQYF
TGTGCCAGTAGTATTGCGGGGGCTAACGAGCAGTACTTC
>TRBJ2-1|TRBV4-1|TRBD2|.|17
CASSLFSEASGDNEQFF
TGCGCCAGCAGCCTCTTTTCGGAGGCTAGCGGGGACAATGAGCAGTTCTTC